A single sample is the source of the 32 T cell receptor beta chains below, sequenced in a study of spatial heterogeneity in lung cancer. TCRdb itself ran the 5' RACE reads through MiXCR, one entry per CDR3 protein. Of about 7,800 distinct CDR3 sequences listed, over 7.5% are singletons. Indicated time point: sample taken at primary tumor resection. From tumor, nontumor lung or frozen PBMC, whole RNA was taken unsorted for sequencing. This specimen was PBMCs, taken at surgery. Receptor source: a male donor with early-stage non-small cell lung cancer.

This clonotype was seen many times. The junction differs from germline at one of its ends, possibly a read error. Being off target in a library aimed at alpha chains, this beta chain has a size of little meaning. V usage is TRBV12-3 or TRBV12-4 and J usage is TRBJ2-1, with 9 bases lining up with TRBD2. This CDR3 is built from 17 residues. CDR3 nucleotides: TGTGTCAGCAGCGGGGGTTCGTTAGCGGGAGCCCTGGATGAGCAGTTCTTC. It translates to CVSSGGSLAGALDEQFF.

Remarks on this clonotype: This beta chain represents an off-target read in a library built for alpha chains; its size is of limited meaning. The rearrangement joins TRBV29-1 to TRBJ1-4; no firm D call. The germline V and J ends were trimmed by 4 bases and 3 bases, with 9 bases remaining between them. In germline, CDR1 is SQVTM, CDR2 ANQGSEA. This CDR3 has 13 residues. For the CDR3, the DNA is TGCAGCGTTGGGCCCAGTCCTAATGAAAAACTGTTTTTT. Translation gives CSVGPSPNEKLFF.

This clonotype was picked up many times. This beta chain is an off-target read within a library intended for alpha chains, so its frequency means little. The rearrangement uses TRBV5-1 and TRBJ1-1, with a possible D match to TRBD1 (5 bases). The germline gives CDR1 SGHRS, CDR2 YFSETQ. The CDR3 is made up of 14 amino acids. The germline V and J ends were trimmed by 4 bases and 4 bases, with 14 bases remaining between them. This CDR3 is CASSAGAGGTEAFF. The CDR3 DNA reads as TGCGCCAGCAGCGCCGGGGCCGGGGGCACTGAAGCTTTCTTT.

This clonotype was picked up many times. Little can be read into the size of this beta chain, an off-target read in a library designed for alpha chains. The chain is built from TRBV7-2 and TRBJ1-5; D is uncertain. V gave up 1 base and J gave up 1 base, with 8 bases separating them. From germline, CDR1 is SGHTA and CDR2 FQGNSA. The CDR3 spans 15 residues. CDR3 in amino acids: CASSLVSGSNQPQHF. The CDR3 coding sequence is TGTGCCAGCAGCTTAGTTTCGGGGAGCAATCAGCCCCAGCATTTT.

This clonotype was seen repeatedly, ten times or more. This beta chain is off target for a library built for alpha chains, so its abundance means little. V and J are TRBV6-6 and TRBJ2-2; D is possibly TRBD1 (5 bases). CDR3 length: 16 residues. The germline V gene has CDR1 MNHNY and CDR2 SVGAGI (reference sequence). V was clipped by 2 bases and J by 7 bases, with 17 bases between them. DNA for the CDR3: TGTGCCAGCAGTTACCGGCAGGGTGGGGTTGGCGGGGAGCTGTTTTTT. It codes for CASSYRQGGVGGELFF.

The sample holds many counts of this clonotype. This beta chain is an unintended read in a library built for alpha chains; its size means little. The chain recombines TRBV4-1 with TRBJ2-1; 13 bases are shared with TRBD2. The ends lost 3 bases at V and 4 bases at J; junction bases unmatched: 15. CDR3 length: 20 residues. Germline V gene sequence: CDR1 MGHRA, CDR2 YSYEKL. Here the CDR3 reads CASSQRTSGRDGGGYNEQFF. CDR3 in DNA: TGCGCCAGCAGCCAGAGGACTAGCGGGAGAGATGGAGGGGGGTACAATGAGCAGTTCTTC.

This clonotype was seen ten or more times. This beta chain lies outside the target of a library built for alpha chains; its clone size means little. CDR3 residues: CASSLRRTGQETQYF. The CDR3 DNA reads TGCGCCAGCAGCTTGAGGCGGACAGGGCAAGAGACCCAGTACTTC. The chain combines TRBV5-1 with TRBJ2-5, with 8 bases aligning to TRBD1. The trim removed 1 base at V and 2 bases at J, leaving 4 bases unmatched. Germline V CDR1 and CDR2: SGHRS, YFSETQ. This CDR3 spans 15 amino acids.

In its sample, this clonotype was seen many times. A library prepared for alpha chains yielded this beta chain as an off-target read; its size is of little meaning. This sequence joins TRBV10-3 and TRBJ2-1, with TRBD2 identical over 9 bases. The CDR3 consists of 13 residues. The J segment lost 6 bases and the V segment lost 6 bases, leaving 3 bases of the junction unmatched. The germline V gene encodes CDR1 ENHRY and CDR2 SYGVKD. The DNA of the CDR3 is TGTGCCATCAGAGGCGGGAGGGCCAATGAGCAGTTCTTC. It encodes CAIRGGRANEQFF.

This clonotype has a count of ten or more. This beta chain is a stray sequence in a library constructed for alpha chains; its clone size is not meaningful. V gene TRBV3-1 combines with J gene TRBJ2-2; TRBD1 is a possible D gene (5 bases). V was clipped by 3 bases and J by 4 bases, with 12 bases between them. The CDR3 is made up of 15 amino acids. Germline CDR1 LGHDT, CDR2 YNNKEL (reference sequence). The CDR3 region is CASSHTPRGTGELFF. The CDR3 DNA reads as TGTGCCAGCAGCCACACCCCTAGGGGCACCGGGGAGCTGTTTTTT.

In this sample, this clonotype turned up many times. This beta chain lies outside the target of a library built for alpha chains; its clone size means little. The chain employs TRBV7-2 and TRBJ2-5; D not resolved. Trimming pared 6 bases from V and 10 bases from J, leaving 15 bases between. CDR1 and CDR2 from the germline V gene are SGHTA and FQGNSA. The CDR3 sequence is 12 residues long. In DNA form, the CDR3 reads TGTGCCAGCAGTCAAAACACGGGTTTCCAGTACTTC. It codes for CASSQNTGFQYF. Using reference TRBV7-2 and TRBJ2-5 for the parts outside the CDR3, the full variable domain is GAGVSQSPSNKVTEKGKDVELRCDPISGHTALYWYRQSLGQGLEFLIYFQGNSAPDKSGLPSDRFSAERTGGSVSTLTIQRTQQEDSAVYLCASSQNTGFQYFGPGTRLLVL.

This clonotype was counted once. This beta chain slipped into a library made for alpha chains as a stray read, so its size is not meaningful. The gene calls are TRBV10-3 and TRBJ1-6, with D possibly TRBD1 on 5 matching bases. This CDR3 spans 16 amino acids. CDR1 and CDR2 (germline): ENHRY, SYGVKD. V lost 4 bases and J 6 bases, leaving 16 bases between the germline ends. CDR3 in amino acids: CAISGVGGGGNSPLHF. The CDR3 nucleotides are TGTGCCATCAGTGGAGTGGGGGGTGGAGGTAATTCACCCCTCCACTTT.

This clonotype was found many times. Being off target in a library aimed at alpha chains, this beta chain has a size of little meaning. The chain carries TRBV5-6 and TRBJ2-3; 11 bases align to TRBD2. Germline CDR1 reads SGHDT; CDR2 reads YYEEEE. Germline trimming cut 1 base from V and 1 base from J; bases unmatched to any gene: 20. The CDR3 totals 22 residues. Here the CDR3 reads CASSLLSGTSGGTSRGTDTQYF. DNA of the CDR3: TGTGCCAGCAGCTTGCTTTCGGGGACTAGCGGAGGTACCTCTAGAGGCACAGATACGCAGTATTTT. Drawing the rest from reference TRBV5-6 and TRBJ2-3, the complete variable domain is DAGVTQSPTHLIKTRGQQVTLRCSPKSGHDTVSWYQQALGQGPQFIFQYYEEEERQRGNFPDRFSGHQFPNYSSELNVNALLLGDSALYLCASSLLSGTSGGTSRGTDTQYFGPGTRLTVL.

This clonotype has at least ten counts. Found in a library prepared for alpha chains, this beta chain is an off-target read, and its abundance has little meaning. The chain recombines TRBV10-3 with TRBJ2-3; 10 bases are shared with TRBD2. The CDR3 totals 15 residues. Trimming at V came to 6 bases and at J to 5 bases, leaving 8 bases not matched to a gene. Germline CDR1 ENHRY, CDR2 SYGVKD. CDR3 region: CAIRAAGGFGDTQYF. The DNA of the CDR3 is TGTGCCATCAGGGCAGCGGGAGGGTTCGGAGATACGCAGTATTTT.

This clonotype was seen at least ten times. Little can be read into the size of this beta chain, an off-target read in a library designed for alpha chains. V gene TRBV6-6 combines with J gene TRBJ2-7; D ambiguous. Trimming pared 6 bases from V and 3 bases from J, leaving 12 bases between. The germline CDR1 and CDR2 sequences are MNHNY and SVGAGI (reference sequence). The CDR3 has 13 residues. CDR3 DNA: TGTGCCAGCAGCCTAGACCAGATCTACGAGCAGTACTTC. Residues: CASSLDQIYEQYF.

This clonotype was observed many times. This beta chain is an unintended read in a library built for alpha chains; its size means little. J is TRBJ2-5 and V is TRBV20-1, with a possible D match to TRBD2 (6 bases). CDR3 length: 15 amino acids. Germline CDR1 reads DFQATT; CDR2 reads SNEGSKA (reference sequence). Trimming removed 0 bases at V and 2 bases at J, with 13 bases between. In DNA form, the CDR3 reads TGCAGTGCTAGAGATGATAGGGAGGTACAAGAGACCCAGTACTTC. Amino acids: CSARDDREVQETQYF.

This clonotype was seen repeatedly, ten times or more. As an off-target read in a library built for alpha chains, this beta chain has a frequency of little significance. This chain uses TRBV7-8 with TRBJ2-7; the D call may be TRBD1 or TRBD2 (5 bases each). CDR1 is SGHVS, CDR2 FQNEAQ, per germline. The CDR3 spans 16 residues. Trimming took off 2 bases at V and 7 bases at J, with 21 bases between the two ends. In DNA, the CDR3 is TGTGCCAGCAGCTTAACCGGGACGGTGGGGGTCCTGGAGCAGTACTTC. Protein sequence: CASSLTGTVGVLEQYF. Supplemented by reference TRBV7-8 and TRBJ2-7, the full variable domain reads GAGVSQSPRYKVAKRGQDVALRCDPISGHVSLFWYQQALGQGPEFLTYFQNEAQLDKSGLPSDRFFAERPEGSVSTLKIQRTQQEDSAVYLCASSLTGTVGVLEQYFGPGTRLTVT.

This clonotype came up many times. As an off-target read in a library built for alpha chains, this beta chain has a frequency of little significance. The rearrangement links TRBV7-9 to TRBJ2-6; D is unclear. Per germline, CDR1 SEHNR and CDR2 FQNEAQ (reference sequence). Trimming left V 4 bases short and J 1 base short, with 8 bases between. The CDR3 loop spans 15 amino acids. CDR3 region: CASSSGNSGANVLTF. The CDR3 DNA is TGTGCCAGCAGCTCCGGTAATTCTGGGGCCAACGTCCTGACTTTC.

In its sample, this clonotype was seen many times. This beta chain is off target for a library built for alpha chains, so its abundance means little. V and J are TRBV10-3 and TRBJ1-2; D may be TRBD1 (5 bases). CDR1 is ENHRY and CDR2 is SYGVKD in the germline V gene. V dropped 4 bases and J dropped 5 bases, with 17 bases sitting between them. This CDR3 comprises 15 residues. CDR3 nucleotide sequence: TGTGCCATCAGTGGAGGGGCTCAGCTGACGTATGGCTACACCTTC. Its protein is CAISGGAQLTYGYTF.

Ten or more counts support this clonotype. This beta chain is a stray sequence in a library constructed for alpha chains; its clone size is not meaningful. The chain is built from TRBV11-2 and TRBJ2-7, with D perhaps matching TRBD2 (7 bases). Trimming cost V 5 bases and J 5 bases, with 22 bases left between them. This CDR3 has 16 residues. CDR1 is SGHAT, CDR2 FQNNGV, per germline. For the CDR3, the DNA is TGTGCCAGCAGCCGCACCCGGGGGGCCACCCTTGACGAGCAGTACTTC. This codes for CASSRTRGATLDEQYF.

As for this clonotype: Because the library targeted alpha chains, this beta chain is an off-target read whose size means little. This chain links TRBV2 with TRBJ2-7; possibly TRBD1 for D (5 bases). The CDR3 consists of 14 residues. V lost 6 bases to trimming and J lost 6 bases, with 18 bases between them. Germline CDR1 and CDR2: SNHLY and FYNNEI. The CDR3 loop reads CASRQTERPGEQYF. The CDR3 DNA reads as TGTGCCAGCAGGCAGACAGAACGCCCGGGCGAGCAGTACTTC.

Worth noting for this clonotype: For a library built for alpha chains, this beta chain is a stray read; little rests on its size. V and J are TRBV20-1 and TRBJ2-1; tentative D call: TRBD2 (6 bases). Between the trimmed V and J ends, which lost 5 bases and 4 bases, there was a span of 12 bases. Germline loops: CDR1 DFQATT, CDR2 SNEGSKA (reference sequence). This CDR3 has 13 amino acids. Written as DNA, the CDR3 is TGCAGTGCTCTACTAGCAACTTACAATGAGCAGTTCTTC. Translating it yields CSALLATYNEQFF.

This clonotype occurred many times. With the library built for alpha chains, this beta chain is off target and its frequency is not meaningful. V is TRBV5-1 and J is TRBJ1-2; D call uncertain. Germline V gene sequence: CDR1 SGHRS, CDR2 YFSETQ. The CDR3 consists of 13 residues. Trimming removed 0 bases at V and 6 bases at J, with 9 bases between. The CDR3 loop is CASSLGATDGYTF. The DNA for the CDR3 is TGCGCCAGCAGCTTGGGGGCAACGGATGGCTACACCTTC.

This clonotype appeared many times. This beta chain is an unintended read in a library built for alpha chains; its size means little. The rearrangement uses TRBV7-2 and TRBJ2-1; 16 nucleotides align to TRBD2. Germline assignment: CDR1 SGHTA and CDR2 FQGNSA. The CDR3 spans 15 residues. The J segment lost 8 bases and the V segment lost 5 bases, leaving 3 bases of the junction unmatched. CDR3 bases: TGTGCCAGCAGCCCGGGACTAGCGGGAGGGTATGAGCAGTTCTTC. It yields the protein CASSPGLAGGYEQFF.

This clonotype has at least ten counts. This beta chain came through as a stray read in a library set up for alpha chains, and its size says little. The chain combines TRBV5-1 with TRBJ2-1, with D maybe TRBD1 (5 bases). V shed 4 bases and J shed 4 bases, with 9 bases lying between them. CDR1 SGHRS and CDR2 YFSETQ come from the germline V gene. The CDR3 length is 13 residues. As DNA, the CDR3 is TGCGCCAGCAGCCCGGACAATTACAATGAGCAGTTCTTC. Translation gives CASSPDNYNEQFF.

This clonotype was counted ten times or more. With the library built for alpha chains, this beta chain is off target and its frequency is not meaningful. The CDR3 reads CASSSSSAGAQETQYF. The CDR3 DNA reads as TGTGCCAGCAGCTCAAGCTCGGCGGGGGCCCAAGAGACCCAGTACTTC. The chain recombines TRBV7-2 with TRBJ2-5; the D gene is possibly TRBD2 (7 bases). The germline V and J ends were trimmed by 4 bases and 1 base, with 16 bases remaining between them. Germline values: CDR1 SGHTA, CDR2 FQGNSA. The CDR3 is 16 amino acids.

There are many counts of this clonotype. This beta chain came through as a stray read in a library set up for alpha chains, and its size says little. The rearrangement uses TRBV11-2 and TRBJ1-5; TRBD1 agrees at 9 bases. This CDR3 region has 20 residues. CDR1 and CDR2 from the germline V gene are SGHAT and FQNNGV. Unmatched junction bases numbered 14, after V lost 2 bases and J lost 0 bases. The CDR3 bases are TGTGCCAGCAGCTTACAGGAAGTCCCACACAGGGGGCCTAGCAATCAGCCCCAGCATTTT. Protein: CASSLQEVPHRGPSNQPQHF.

This clonotype was detected ten times or more. This beta chain is an off-target read within a library intended for alpha chains, so its frequency means little. The chain joins TRBV9 to TRBJ2-3; D gene ambiguous. This CDR3 contains 15 residues. Per the germline V gene, CDR1 is SGDLS and CDR2 is YYNGEE. V lost 0 bases, J lost 0 bases, and 8 bases lay in between. The DNA of the CDR3 is TGTGCCAGCAGCGTAGGGGGTTTTAGCACAGATACGCAGTATTTT. It yields the protein CASSVGGFSTDTQYF.

Regarding this clonotype: The library was built for alpha chains, so this beta chain is an off-target read and its size means little. The chain carries TRBV10-2 and TRBJ2-2; TRBD2 aligns across 8 bases. Looked up from germline, CDR1 is WSHSY and CDR2 is SAAADI. After removal of 4 bases from V and 2 bases from J, the junction contained 6 bases not matched to a gene. This CDR3 contains 16 residues. The CDR3 sequence: CASSALAGLNTGELFF. As DNA, the CDR3 is TGCGCCAGCAGTGCATTAGCGGGACTTAACACCGGGGAGCTGTTTTTT.

This clonotype showed up many times. The library was built for alpha chains, so this beta chain is an off-target read and its size means little. This chain connects TRBV5-1 to TRBJ2-2, with D maybe TRBD2 (6 bases). The germline V gene encodes CDR1 SGHRS and CDR2 YFSETQ. V lost 0 bases, J lost 5 bases, and 11 bases lay in between. This CDR3 has 15 residues. CDR3 nucleotide sequence: TGCGCCAGCAGCTTGGCTGGCGGGGAAACCGGGGAGCTGTTTTTT. This encodes CASSLAGGETGELFF.

A word on this clonotype: A library made for alpha chains picked up this beta chain off target, so its size means little. V gene TRBV9 combines with J gene TRBJ2-6; no definite D call. Germline V gene sequence: CDR1 SGDLS, CDR2 YYNGEE. CDR3 length: 14 amino acids. V gave up 0 bases and J gave up 1 base, with 2 bases separating them. The CDR3 DNA sequence: TGTGCCAGCAGCGTAGGGTCTGGGGCCAACGTCCTGACTTTC. As protein: CASSVGSGANVLTF.

Many counts were recorded for this clonotype. The size of this beta chain means little, since it is a stray read in a library made for alpha chains. The chain links TRBV25-1 to TRBJ1-2; tentatively, D is TRBD1 (6 bases). There are 13 residues in the CDR3. Germline loops: CDR1 MGHDK, CDR2 SYGVNS. Trimming left V 5 bases short and J 8 bases short, with 15 bases between. DNA for the CDR3: TGTGCCAGCAGTTTTGCGGGGGCGGGAGGCTACACCTTC. It yields the protein CASSFAGAGGYTF.

This clonotype was detected ten times or more. Since it is a stray read in a library aimed at alpha chains, this beta chain has a size that is not meaningful. The chain has TRBV11-1 and TRBJ1-1; 11 nucleotides align to TRBD1. The V segment lost 7 bases and the J segment 4 bases; nucleotides outside the gene matches: 11. The CDR3 spans 16 residues. The germline V gene encodes CDR1 SGHAT and CDR2 FQDESV (reference sequence). This CDR3 reads CASTAGTGGVRTEAFF. The CDR3 region has the DNA TGTGCCAGCACTGCCGGGACAGGGGGTGTGCGCACTGAAGCTTTCTTT.